Following are 12 T cell receptor beta chains from one sample sequenced in a study of T cell responses to AZD1222 COVID-19 vaccine (TCRdb year 2021). Library creation used the immunoSEQ multiplex PCR assay. TCRdb obtained this table from immuneACCESS and retained in-frame rearrangements with V and J assigned. These tables miss some clones; where compared with another copy, unresolved V genes account for less than half of the shortfall, and the remainder is unexplained. The table for this sample lists 250,000 to 300,000 clones; about 94% of them were counted only once. The biggest ten clones account for around 0.57% of the sample. The intended sense of this specimen's time point label: about 28 days (+/-7) after the second vaccine dose. This specimen consisted of peripheral blood, obtained 28 days after the second AZD1222 dose. Receptor source: an adult who received the AZD1222 COVID-19 vaccine.

The chain carries TRBV5-1 and TRBJ2-1; 10 bases line up with TRBD1. J gave up 3 bases and V 2 bases, and 2 bases lay outside the gene matches. The CDR3 spans 15 residues. Germline V lookup: CDR1 SGHRS, CDR2 YFSETQ. The DNA for the CDR3 is TGCGCCAGCAGCTTCGGACAGGGGGGCTACAATGAGCAGTTCTTC. Translating it yields CASSFGQGGYNEQFF. The full variable domain, rest sourced from reference TRBV5-1 and TRBJ2-1, is KAGVTQTPRYLIKTRGQQVTLSCSPISGHRSVSWYQQTPGQGLQFLFEYFSETQRNKGNFPGRFSGRQFSNSRSEMNVSTLELGDSALYLCASSFGQGGYNEQFFGPGTRLTVL.

The chain recombines TRBV30 with TRBJ2-5; TRBD2 aligns across 9 bases. This CDR3 region has 14 residues. The trim removed 1 base at V and 7 bases at J, leaving 7 bases unmatched. Germline loops: CDR1 GTSNPN, CDR2 SVGIG (reference sequence). The CDR3 loop reads CAWSEAGGVGTQYF. Here the CDR3 DNA reads TGTGCCTGGAGTGAAGCGGGGGGAGTAGGGACCCAGTACTTC. The complete variable domain, with remaining parts taken from reference TRBV30 and TRBJ2-5, reads SQTIHQWPATLVQPVGSPLSLECTVEGTSNPNLYWYRQAAGRGLQLLFYSVGIGQISSEVPQNLSASRPQDRQFILSSKKLLLSDSGFYLCAWSEAGGVGTQYFGPGTRLLVL.

The chain joins TRBV7-9 to TRBJ2-2; 8 bases align to TRBD2. Germline V gene data show CDR1 as SEHNR and CDR2 as FQNEAQ (reference sequence). The trim removed 5 bases at V and 3 bases at J, leaving 14 bases unmatched. The CDR3 spans 18 residues. CDR3 sequence reads: CASSPSGGGREYTGELFF. CDR3 sequence (DNA): TGTGCCAGCAGCCCGTCCGGGGGGGGACGCGAATACACCGGGGAGCTGTTTTTT.

This clone was counted between two and nine times. Mismatch with germline at one junction end may stem from a read error. The V and J genes are TRBV7-9 and TRBJ1-1, with TRBD1 as a possible D gene (6 bases). The length of the CDR3 is 11 residues. Looked up from germline, CDR1 is SEHNR and CDR2 is FQNEAQ (reference sequence). CDR3 in amino acids: CASSFDRDIHF. The CDR3 DNA reads TGTGCCAGCAGCTTCGACCGGGACATTCACTTT.

The J gene is TRBJ1-1, the V gene TRBV29-1, with 8 bases identical to TRBD1. The V gene end was trimmed by 3 bases and the J gene end by 6 bases; junction bases not matched to a gene: 6. This CDR3 has 13 amino acids. Germline CDR1 SQVTM, CDR2 ANQGSEA. CDR3 nucleotide sequence: TGCAGCGTTGAGGGGGGACAGGACCCTGAAGCTTTCTTT. Protein: CSVEGGQDPEAFF.

V gene TRBV5-1 combines with J gene TRBJ2-2, with D maybe TRBD1 (6 bases). The CDR3 covers 15 residues. Germline V gene sequence: CDR1 SGHRS, CDR2 YFSETQ. Trimming removed 4 bases at V and 3 bases at J, with 13 bases between. CDR3: CASSLTAGDTGELFF. In DNA form, the CDR3 reads TGCGCCAGCAGCCTTACCGCAGGGGACACCGGGGAGCTGTTTTTT. The complete variable domain, with remaining parts taken from reference TRBV5-1 and TRBJ2-2, reads KAGVTQTPRYLIKTRGQQVTLSCSPISGHRSVSWYQQTPGQGLQFLFEYFSETQRNKGNFPGRFSGRQFSNSRSEMNVSTLELGDSALYLCASSLTAGDTGELFFGEGSRLTVL.

The CDR3 sequence is CASSLGRGAGNNSPLHF. CDR3 nucleotides: TGTGCCAGCAGTTTAGGGCGCGGGGCAGGGAATAATTCACCCCTCCACTTT. This chain joins TRBV28 and TRBJ1-6, with TRBD1 as a possible D gene (5 bases). CDR1 MDHEN and CDR2 SYDVKM come from the germline V gene. The length of the CDR3 is 17 residues. V was cut by 2 bases and J by 5 bases, with 16 bases left in between.

This clone was observed once. This chain connects TRBV28 to TRBJ1-5; D unclear. This CDR3 contains 15 residues. Per germline, CDR1 MDHEN and CDR2 SYDVKM. Trimming removed 8 bases from V and 4 bases from J, with 18 bases in between. The CDR3 DNA is TGTGCCAGCCGAGAGTCGGTTTTCCTTAATCAGCCCCAGCATTTT. This encodes CASRESVFLNQPQHF. Supplemented by reference TRBV28 and TRBJ1-5, the full variable domain reads DVKVTQSSRYLVKRTGEKVFLECVQDMDHENMFWYRQDPGLGLRLIYFSYDVKMKEKGDIPEGYSVSREKKERFSLILESASTNQTSMYLCASRESVFLNQPQHFGDGTRLSIL.

This rearrangement joins TRBV19 to TRBJ2-1, with 8 bases lining up with TRBD2. The CDR3 is 14 amino acids. Germline lookup yields CDR1 LNHDA and CDR2 SQIVND (reference sequence). With V trimmed by 6 bases and J by 5 bases, 6 bases remained unmatched. Here the CDR3 reads CASRRLATDNEQFF. CDR3 nucleotides: TGTGCCAGTAGGAGACTAGCGACAGACAATGAGCAGTTCTTC.

The V and J genes are TRBV7-9 and TRBJ1-2, with 10 bases aligning to TRBD1. The CDR3 length is 15 residues. Trimming at V came to 5 bases and at J to 4 bases, leaving 7 bases not matched to a gene. Germline CDR1 is SEHNR and CDR2 is FQNEAQ (reference sequence). For the CDR3, the DNA is TGTGCCAGCAGCGGCTTCCGGGACAGGGGCTATGGCTACACCTTC. This codes for CASSGFRDRGYGYTF. The whole variable domain, remainder taken from reference TRBV7-9 and TRBJ1-2, is DTGVSQNPRHKITKRGQNVTFRCDPISEHNRLYWYRQTLGQGPEFLTYFQNEAQLEKSRLLSDRFSAERPKGSFSTLEIQRTEQGDSAMYLCASSGFRDRGYGYTFGSGTRLTVV.

The chain links TRBV3-1 (or the pseudogene TRBV3-2) to TRBJ2-2; D is uncertain. Trimming left V 5 bases short and J 8 bases short, with 6 bases between. The CDR3 is 11 amino acids. Germline lookup yields CDR1 LGHDT and CDR2 YNNKEL (reference sequence). CDR3 DNA: TGTGCCAGCAGCAGAGTAGGGGAGCTGTTTTTT. Translated, it gives CASSRVGELFF.

CDR3 bases: TGTGCCAGCAGTGAAGGACTGATGACCGGGGAGCTGTTTTTT. This gives the protein CASSEGLMTGELFF. The chain combines TRBV6-1 with TRBJ2-2; D gene ambiguous. The V gene lost 1 base and the J gene lost 5 bases, with 8 bases spanning the gap. The CDR3 spans 14 residues. In germline, CDR1 is MNHNS, CDR2 SASEGT.